A single sample gave rise to the 11 T cell receptor beta chains below, sequenced in a study of blood T cell repertoires in COVID-19. The method was immunoSEQ multiplex PCR; TCRdb's version includes in-frame clones alone and lacks a portion of them. This sample has roughly 340,000 clones, with about 88% found just once. Sequences were obtained from peripheral blood. The receptors were gathered from a woman in her 70s with COVID-19, enrolled during active disease.

The chain has TRBV6-2 or TRBV6-3 and TRBJ1-1; unclear D gene. V lost 7 bases and J 4 bases, leaving 19 bases between the germline ends. Germline assignment: CDR1 MNHEY and CDR2 SVGEGT. The CDR3 totals 15 residues. DNA for the CDR3: TGTGCCAGCACCCCCCTCGAGGGTGTGAGCACTGAAGCTTTCTTT. Protein: CASTPLEGVSTEAFF.

The V and J genes are TRBV6-2 or TRBV6-3 and TRBJ2-5, with D perhaps TRBD2 (5 bases). With 2 bases removed from V and 7 bases from J, the gap between germline ends came to 5 bases. CDR3 length: 11 residues. Germline-derived CDR1 and CDR2 are MNHEY and SVGEGT. CDR3 residues: CASSYGRTQYF. DNA of the CDR3: TGTGCCAGCAGTTACGGGAGGACCCAGTACTTC.

As concerns this clone: The junction differs from germline at one of its ends, possibly a read error. This chain uses TRBV3-1 (or the pseudogene TRBV3-2) with TRBJ1-1; TRBD1 aligns across 9 bases. This CDR3 contains 13 residues. Germline loops: CDR1 LGHDT, CDR2 YNNKEL (reference sequence). CDR3 amino acids: CASRQGGTGSFSF. CDR3 DNA sequence: TGTGCCAGCAGGCAAGGCGGGACAGGGTCTTTCTCGTTT.

This rearrangement joins TRBV29-1 to TRBJ2-7, with 7 positions matching TRBD2. V lost 4 bases and J lost 0; bases outside the gene matches: 6. This CDR3 contains 14 residues. From germline, CDR1 is SQVTM and CDR2 ANQGSEA. Here the CDR3 DNA reads TGCAGCGTTGCGGCCGGGGGGAGCTCCTACGAGCAGTACTTC. This translates into CSVAAGGSSYEQYF.

The chain has TRBV3-1 (or the pseudogene TRBV3-2) and TRBJ2-7, with D tentatively TRBD2 (6 bases). This CDR3 has 13 residues. Looked up from germline, CDR1 is LGHDT and CDR2 is YNNKEL (reference sequence). Trimming removed 4 bases from V and 4 bases from J, with 11 bases in between. CDR3 sequence (DNA): TGTGCCAGCAGCCCTTTGGGGGGTTACGAGCAGTACTTC. Protein: CASSPLGGYEQYF.

V is TRBV5-1 and J is TRBJ1-3; D unclear. The ends were cut back, 4 bases at V and 2 bases at J, with 13 bases in the middle. This CDR3 has 15 amino acids. CDR1 and CDR2 from the germline V gene are SGHRS and YFSETQ. CDR3 sequence reads: CASSVSGEPGNTIYF. CDR3 nucleotides: TGCGCCAGCAGCGTCAGTGGAGAGCCTGGAAACACCATATATTTT.

This clone came up once. Different DNA sequences within this sample yield the same CDR3. This chain uses TRBV5-1 with TRBJ1-3; D remains unclear. Germline CDR1 and CDR2: SGHRS and YFSETQ. This CDR3 has 14 residues. The V end lost 1 base, the J end lost 0 bases, and 5 bases lay between the germline ends. The CDR3 DNA is TGCGCCAGCAGCTTGTCAGGCTCTGGAAACACCATATATTTT. This encodes CASSLSGSGNTIYF. Based on the CDR3 plus reference TRBV5-1 and TRBJ1-3, the full variable domain is KAGVTQTPRYLIKTRGQQVTLSCSPISGHRSVSWYQQTPGQGLQFLFEYFSETQRNKGNFPGRFSGRQFSNSRSEMNVSTLELGDSALYLCASSLSGSGNTIYFGEGSWLTVV.

A word on this clone: One end of the junction does not line up with germline, which may come from a read error. The chain links TRBV6-1 to TRBJ1-1, with 7 nucleotides matching TRBD1. CDR3 size: 16 residues. The germline V gene encodes CDR1 MNHNS and CDR2 SASEGT. The CDR3 nucleotides are TGTGCCAGCAGGGAAGACAGGGCATGGGGGAACACTGAAGCTTTCTTT. Protein product: CASREDRAWGNTEAFF.

CDR3 in DNA: TGTGCCAGCAGCCAAGATCCGGGACTAGCGAGAGCATACTCCTACGAGCAGTACTTC. Translating it yields CASSQDPGLARAYSYEQYF. V gene TRBV3-1 (or the pseudogene TRBV3-2) combines with J gene TRBJ2-7, with 10 bases identical to TRBD2. Germline CDR1 reads LGHDT; CDR2 reads YNNKEL (reference sequence). The CDR3 is 19 amino acids. With 0 bases clipped from V and 0 bases from J, the junction kept 11 bases outside the gene matches.

The J gene is TRBJ2-2, the V gene TRBV7-3, with unresolved D. Germline assignment: CDR1 SGHTA and CDR2 FQGTGA. The CDR3 length is 14 residues. Trimming removed 2 bases from V and 5 bases from J, with 9 bases in between. The CDR3 DNA follows: TGTGCCAGCAGCTTAGCAGGAACGACCGGGGAGCTGTTTTTT. It is translated as CASSLAGTTGELFF. The whole variable domain, filled in from reference TRBV7-3 and TRBJ2-2, reads GAGVSQTPSNKVTEKGKYVELRCDPISGHTALYWYRQSLGQGPEFLIYFQGTGAADDSGLPNDRFFAVRPEGSVSTLKIQRTERGDSAVYLCASSLAGTTGELFFGEGSRLTVL.

The genes are TRBV30 and TRBJ2-1; 8 bases are shared with TRBD1. Germline-derived CDR1 and CDR2 are GTSNPN and SVGIG (reference sequence). This CDR3 region has 14 residues. J gave up 7 bases and V 4 bases, and 9 bases lay outside the gene matches. CDR3 coding DNA: TGTGCCTGGACGCGGACAGGGTGGAGTAATGAGCAGTTCTTC. Amino acids: CAWTRTGWSNEQFF.